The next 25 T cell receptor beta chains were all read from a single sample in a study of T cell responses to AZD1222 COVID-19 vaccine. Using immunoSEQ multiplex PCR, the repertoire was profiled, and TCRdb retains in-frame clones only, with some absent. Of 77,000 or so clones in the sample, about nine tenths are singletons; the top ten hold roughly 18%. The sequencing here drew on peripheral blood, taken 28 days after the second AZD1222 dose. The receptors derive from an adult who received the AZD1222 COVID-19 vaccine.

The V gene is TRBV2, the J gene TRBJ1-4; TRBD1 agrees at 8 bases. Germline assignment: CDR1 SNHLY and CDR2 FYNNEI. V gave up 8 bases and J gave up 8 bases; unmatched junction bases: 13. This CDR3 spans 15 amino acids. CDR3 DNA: TGTGCCAGCTTGACTTCTGGCAGGGGGCTAGAAAAACTGTTTTTT. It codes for CASLTSGRGLEKLFF.

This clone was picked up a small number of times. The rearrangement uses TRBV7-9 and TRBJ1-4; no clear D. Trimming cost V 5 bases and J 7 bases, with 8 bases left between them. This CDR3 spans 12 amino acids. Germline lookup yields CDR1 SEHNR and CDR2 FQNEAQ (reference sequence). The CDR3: CASSNRGEKLFF. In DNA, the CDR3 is TGTGCCAGCAGCAACCGGGGTGAAAAACTGTTTTTT.

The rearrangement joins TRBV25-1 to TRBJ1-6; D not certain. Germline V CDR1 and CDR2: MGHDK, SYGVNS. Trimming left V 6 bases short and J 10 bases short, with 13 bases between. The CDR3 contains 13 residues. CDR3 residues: CASSGSSASPLHF. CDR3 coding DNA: TGTGCCAGCAGCGGGAGCTCTGCGTCACCCCTCCACTTT.

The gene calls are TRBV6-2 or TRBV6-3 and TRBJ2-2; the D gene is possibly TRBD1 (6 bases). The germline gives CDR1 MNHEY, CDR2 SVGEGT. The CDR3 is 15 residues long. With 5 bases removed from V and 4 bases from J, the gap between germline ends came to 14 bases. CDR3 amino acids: CASSPYRVGTGELFF. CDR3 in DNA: TGTGCCAGCAGTCCATACAGGGTGGGCACCGGGGAGCTGTTTTTT.

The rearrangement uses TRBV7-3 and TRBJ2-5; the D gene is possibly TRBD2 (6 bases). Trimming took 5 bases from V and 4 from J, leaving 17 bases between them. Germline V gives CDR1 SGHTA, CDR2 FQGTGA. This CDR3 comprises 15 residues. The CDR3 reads CASSLGGGWGETQYF. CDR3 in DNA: TGTGCCAGCAGCCTCGGAGGAGGGTGGGGAGAGACCCAGTACTTC.

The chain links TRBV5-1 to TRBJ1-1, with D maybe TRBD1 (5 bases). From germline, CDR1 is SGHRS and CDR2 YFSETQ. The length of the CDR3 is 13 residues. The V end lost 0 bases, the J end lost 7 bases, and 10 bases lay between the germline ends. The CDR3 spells CASSLAGQGEAFF. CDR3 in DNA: TGCGCCAGCAGCTTGGCCGGGCAGGGTGAAGCTTTCTTT.

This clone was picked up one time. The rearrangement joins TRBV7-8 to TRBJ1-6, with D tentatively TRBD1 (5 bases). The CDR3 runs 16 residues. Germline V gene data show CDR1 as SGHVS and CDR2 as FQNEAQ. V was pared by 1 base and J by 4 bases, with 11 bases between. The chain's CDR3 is CASSLGRVLYNSPLHF. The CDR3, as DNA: TGTGCCAGCAGCTTAGGCAGGGTACTATATAATTCACCCCTCCACTTT. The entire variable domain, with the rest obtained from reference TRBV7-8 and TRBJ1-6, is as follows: GAGVSQSPRYKVAKRGQDVALRCDPISGHVSLFWYQQALGQGPEFLTYFQNEAQLDKSGLPSDRFFAERPEGSVSTLKIQRTQQEDSAVYLCASSLGRVLYNSPLHFGNGTRLTVT.

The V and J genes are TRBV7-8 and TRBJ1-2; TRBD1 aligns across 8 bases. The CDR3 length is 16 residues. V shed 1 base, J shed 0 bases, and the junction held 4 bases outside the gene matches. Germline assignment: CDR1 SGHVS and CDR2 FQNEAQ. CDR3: CASSLGGQASNYGYTF. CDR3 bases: TGTGCCAGCAGCTTAGGGGGACAGGCGTCTAACTATGGCTACACCTTC.

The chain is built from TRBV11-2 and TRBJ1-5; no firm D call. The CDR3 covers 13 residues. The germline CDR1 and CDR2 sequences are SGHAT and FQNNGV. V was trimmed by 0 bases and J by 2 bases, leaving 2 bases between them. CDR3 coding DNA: TGTGCCAGCAGCTTAGACGGCAATCAGCCCCAGCATTTT. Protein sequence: CASSLDGNQPQHF. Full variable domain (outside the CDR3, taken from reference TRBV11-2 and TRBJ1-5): EAGVAQSPRYKIIEKRQSVAFWCNPISGHATLYWYQQILGQGPKLLIQFQNNGVVDDSQLPKDRFSAERLKGVDSTLKIQPAKLEDSAVYLCASSLDGNQPQHFGDGTRLSIL.

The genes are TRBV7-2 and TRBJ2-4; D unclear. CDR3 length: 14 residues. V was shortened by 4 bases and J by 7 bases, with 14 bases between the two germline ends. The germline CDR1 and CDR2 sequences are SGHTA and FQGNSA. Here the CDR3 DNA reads TGTGCCAGCAGCTCTCGAGTGAGTTCGAACATTCAGTACTTC. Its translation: CASSSRVSSNIQYF.

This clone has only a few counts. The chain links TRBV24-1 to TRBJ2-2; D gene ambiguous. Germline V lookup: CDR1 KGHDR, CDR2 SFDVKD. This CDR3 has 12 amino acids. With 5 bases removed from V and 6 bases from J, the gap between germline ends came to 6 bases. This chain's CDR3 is CATSGRAGELFF. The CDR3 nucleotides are TGTGCCACCAGTGGGAGAGCCGGGGAGCTGTTTTTT.

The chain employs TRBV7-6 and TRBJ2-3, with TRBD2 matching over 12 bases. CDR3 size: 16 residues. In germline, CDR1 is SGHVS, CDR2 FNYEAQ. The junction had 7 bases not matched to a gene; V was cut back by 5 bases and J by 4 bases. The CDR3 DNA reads TGTGCCAGCAGCCCTAGCGGGGGGGCCGTAGCAGATACGCAGTATTTT. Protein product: CASSPSGGAVADTQYF.

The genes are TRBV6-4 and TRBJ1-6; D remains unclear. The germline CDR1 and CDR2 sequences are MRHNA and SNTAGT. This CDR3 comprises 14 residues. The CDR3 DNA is TGTGGTAGAAGGGAAAGCTCCTATAATTCACCCCTCCACTTT. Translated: CGRRESSYNSPLHF.

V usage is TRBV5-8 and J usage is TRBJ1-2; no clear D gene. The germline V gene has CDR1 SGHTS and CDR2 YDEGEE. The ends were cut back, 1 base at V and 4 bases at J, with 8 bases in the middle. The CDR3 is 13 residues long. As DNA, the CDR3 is TGTGCCAGCAGCTTGAGGGTGGCCTATGGCTACACCTTC. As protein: CASSLRVAYGYTF.

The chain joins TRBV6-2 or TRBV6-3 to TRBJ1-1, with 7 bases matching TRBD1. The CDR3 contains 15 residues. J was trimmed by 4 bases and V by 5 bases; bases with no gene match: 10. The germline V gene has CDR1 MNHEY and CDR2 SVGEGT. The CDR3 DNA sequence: TGTGCCAGCAGTCCAAACAGGGGTCGGGGCACTGAAGCTTTCTTT. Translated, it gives CASSPNRGRGTEAFF.

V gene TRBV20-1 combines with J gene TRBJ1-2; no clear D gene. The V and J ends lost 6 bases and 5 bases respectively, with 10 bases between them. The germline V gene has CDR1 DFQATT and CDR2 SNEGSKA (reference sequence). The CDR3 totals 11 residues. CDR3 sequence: CSAAPVYGYTF. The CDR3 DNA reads TGCAGTGCGGCTCCCGTTTATGGCTACACCTTC.

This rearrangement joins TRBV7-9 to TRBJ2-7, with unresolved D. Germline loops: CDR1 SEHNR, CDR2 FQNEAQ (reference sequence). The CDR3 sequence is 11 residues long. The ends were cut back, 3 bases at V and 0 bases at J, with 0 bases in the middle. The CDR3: CASSFSYEQYF. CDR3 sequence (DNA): TGTGCCAGCAGCTTCTCCTACGAGCAGTACTTC.

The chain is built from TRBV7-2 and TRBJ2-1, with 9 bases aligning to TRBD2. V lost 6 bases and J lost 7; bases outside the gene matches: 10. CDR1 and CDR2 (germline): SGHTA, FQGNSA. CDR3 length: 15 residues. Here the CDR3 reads CASRVQRGAWNEQFF. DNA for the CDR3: TGTGCCAGCAGGGTACAGCGGGGGGCCTGGAATGAGCAGTTCTTC.

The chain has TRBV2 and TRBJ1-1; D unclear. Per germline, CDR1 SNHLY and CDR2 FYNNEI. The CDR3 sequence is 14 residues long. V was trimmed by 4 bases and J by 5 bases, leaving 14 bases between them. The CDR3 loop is CASSGRAGRTEAFF. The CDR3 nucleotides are TGTGCCAGCAGTGGGAGGGCCGGGAGGACTGAAGCTTTCTTT.

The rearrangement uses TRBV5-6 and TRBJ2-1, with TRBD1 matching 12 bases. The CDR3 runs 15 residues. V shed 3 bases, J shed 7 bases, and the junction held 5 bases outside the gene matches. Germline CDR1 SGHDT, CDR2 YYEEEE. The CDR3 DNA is TGTGCCAGCAGCTCTGGGACAGGGGGCTTGAATGAGCAGTTCTTC. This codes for CASSSGTGGLNEQFF.

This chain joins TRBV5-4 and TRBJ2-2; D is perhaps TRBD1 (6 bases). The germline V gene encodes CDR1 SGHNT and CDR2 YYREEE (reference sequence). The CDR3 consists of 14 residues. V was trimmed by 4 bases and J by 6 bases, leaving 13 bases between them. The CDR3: CASSETGFAGELFF. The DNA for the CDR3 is TGTGCCAGCAGCGAAACAGGGTTCGCCGGGGAGCTGTTTTTT.

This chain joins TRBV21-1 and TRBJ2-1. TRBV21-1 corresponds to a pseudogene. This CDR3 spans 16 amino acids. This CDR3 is CASSKVLLSLYNEQFF. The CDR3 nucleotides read TGTGCCAGCAGCAAAGTCTTGCTCTCTCTCTACAATGAGCAGTTCTTC.

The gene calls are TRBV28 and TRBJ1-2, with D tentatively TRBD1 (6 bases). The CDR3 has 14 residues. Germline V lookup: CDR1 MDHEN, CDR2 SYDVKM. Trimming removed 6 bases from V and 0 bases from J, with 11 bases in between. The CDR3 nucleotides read TGTGCCAGCAGGGACCGGACAGCTAACTATGGCTACACCTTC. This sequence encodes CASRDRTANYGYTF.

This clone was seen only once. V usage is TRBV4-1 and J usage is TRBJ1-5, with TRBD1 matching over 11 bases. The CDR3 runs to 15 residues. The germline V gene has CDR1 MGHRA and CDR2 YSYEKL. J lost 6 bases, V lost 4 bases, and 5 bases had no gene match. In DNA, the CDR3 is TGCGCCAGCAGCCGGACAGGGGGCGGAGGTCAGCCCCAGCATTTT. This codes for CASSRTGGGGQPQHF.

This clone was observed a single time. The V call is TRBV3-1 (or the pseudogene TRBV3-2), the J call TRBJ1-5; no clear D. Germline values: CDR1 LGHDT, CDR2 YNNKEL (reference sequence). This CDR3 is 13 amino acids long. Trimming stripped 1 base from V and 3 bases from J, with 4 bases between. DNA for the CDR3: TGTGCCAGCAGCCAAGGGTTCAATCAGCCCCAGCATTTT. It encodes CASSQGFNQPQHF.